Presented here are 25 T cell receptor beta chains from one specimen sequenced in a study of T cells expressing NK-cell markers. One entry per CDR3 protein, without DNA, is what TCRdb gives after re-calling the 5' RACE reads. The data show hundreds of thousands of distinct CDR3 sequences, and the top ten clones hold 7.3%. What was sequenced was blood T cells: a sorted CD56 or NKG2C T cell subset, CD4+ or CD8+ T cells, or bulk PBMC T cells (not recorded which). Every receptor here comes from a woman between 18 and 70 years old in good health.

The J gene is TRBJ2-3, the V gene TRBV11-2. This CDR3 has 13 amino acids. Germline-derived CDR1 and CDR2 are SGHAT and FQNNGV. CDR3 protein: CASSLFGADTQYF.

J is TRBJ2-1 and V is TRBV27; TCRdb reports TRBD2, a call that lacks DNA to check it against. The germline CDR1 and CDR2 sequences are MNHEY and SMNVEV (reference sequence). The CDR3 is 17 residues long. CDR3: CASSPPSSGSSYNEQFF.

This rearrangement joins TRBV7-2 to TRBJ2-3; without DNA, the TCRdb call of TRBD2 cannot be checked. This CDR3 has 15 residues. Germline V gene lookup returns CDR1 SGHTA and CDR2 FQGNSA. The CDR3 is CASSLGVSHTDTQYF.

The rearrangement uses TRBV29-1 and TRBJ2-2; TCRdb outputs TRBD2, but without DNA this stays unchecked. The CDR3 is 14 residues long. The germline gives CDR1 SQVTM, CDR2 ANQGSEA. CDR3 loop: CSVVPGEDTGELFF.

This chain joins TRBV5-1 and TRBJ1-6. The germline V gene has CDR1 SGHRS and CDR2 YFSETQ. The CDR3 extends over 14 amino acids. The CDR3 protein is CASSLGPSDSPLHF.

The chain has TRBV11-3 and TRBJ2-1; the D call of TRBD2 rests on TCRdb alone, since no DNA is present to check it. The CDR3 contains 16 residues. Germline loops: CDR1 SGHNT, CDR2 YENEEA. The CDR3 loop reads CASSPHGEGPDNEQFF.

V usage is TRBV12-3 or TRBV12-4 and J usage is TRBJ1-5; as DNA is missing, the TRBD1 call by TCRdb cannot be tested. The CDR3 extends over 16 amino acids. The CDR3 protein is CASSRPAAGVDQPQHF.

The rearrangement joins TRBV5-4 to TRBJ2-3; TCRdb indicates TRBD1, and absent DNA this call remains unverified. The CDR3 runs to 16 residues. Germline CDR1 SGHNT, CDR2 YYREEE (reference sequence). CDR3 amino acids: CASSLGAGTGADTQYF.

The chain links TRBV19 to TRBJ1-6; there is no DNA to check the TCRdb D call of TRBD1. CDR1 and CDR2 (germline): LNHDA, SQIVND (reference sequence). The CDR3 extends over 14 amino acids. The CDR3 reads CASGVTQGHSPLHF. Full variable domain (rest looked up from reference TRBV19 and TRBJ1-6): DGGITQSPKYLFRKEGQNVTLSCEQNLNHDAMYWYRQDPGQGLRLIYYSQIVNDFQKGDIAEGYSVSREKKESFPLTVTSAQKNPTAFYLCASGVTQGHSPLHFGNGTRLTVT.

The CDR3 sequence is CASSLAGGLGNEQFF. The chain couples TRBV12-3 or TRBV12-4 to TRBJ2-1; the D call from TCRdb, TRBD1, cannot be confirmed without DNA. The CDR3 totals 15 residues.

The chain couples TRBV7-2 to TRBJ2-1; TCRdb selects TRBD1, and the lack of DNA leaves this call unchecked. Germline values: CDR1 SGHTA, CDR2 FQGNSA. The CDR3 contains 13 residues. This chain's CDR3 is CASSLASGTEQFF.

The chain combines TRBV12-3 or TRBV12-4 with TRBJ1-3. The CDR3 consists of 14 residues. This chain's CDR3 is CASRRTVYGNTIYF.

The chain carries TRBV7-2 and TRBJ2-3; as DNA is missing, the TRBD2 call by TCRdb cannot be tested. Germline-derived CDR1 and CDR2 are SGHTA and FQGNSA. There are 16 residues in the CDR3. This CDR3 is CASSLDESGPGDTQYF.

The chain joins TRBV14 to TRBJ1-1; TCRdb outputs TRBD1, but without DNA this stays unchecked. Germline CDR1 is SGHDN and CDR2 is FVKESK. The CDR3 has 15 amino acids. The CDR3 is CASSHLTGANTEAFF.

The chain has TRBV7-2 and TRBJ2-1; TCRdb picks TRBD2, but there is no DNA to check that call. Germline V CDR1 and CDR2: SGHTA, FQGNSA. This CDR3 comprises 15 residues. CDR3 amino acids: CASSPPGLVVNEQFF.

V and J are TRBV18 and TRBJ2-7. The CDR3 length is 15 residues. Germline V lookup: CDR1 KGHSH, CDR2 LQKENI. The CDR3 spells CASSPTVRATYEQYF.

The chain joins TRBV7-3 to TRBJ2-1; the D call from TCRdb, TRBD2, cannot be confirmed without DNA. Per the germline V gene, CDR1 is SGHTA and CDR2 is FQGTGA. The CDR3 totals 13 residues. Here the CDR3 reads CASRFSGADEQFF.

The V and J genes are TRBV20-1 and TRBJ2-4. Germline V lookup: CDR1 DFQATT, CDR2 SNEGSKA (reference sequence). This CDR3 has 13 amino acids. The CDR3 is CSARHRMENIQYF.

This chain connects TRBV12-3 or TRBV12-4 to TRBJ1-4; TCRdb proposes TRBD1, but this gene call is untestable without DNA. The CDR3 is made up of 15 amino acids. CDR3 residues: CASSPRQGTNEKLFF.

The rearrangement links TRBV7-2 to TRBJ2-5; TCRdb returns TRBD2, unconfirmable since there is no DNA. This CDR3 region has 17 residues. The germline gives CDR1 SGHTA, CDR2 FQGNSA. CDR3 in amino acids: CASSLLGLGGGVETQYF.

Here the CDR3 reads CATSRYQGLNEKLFF. The chain uses TRBV15 and TRBJ1-4; the D gene TCRdb calls, TRBD1, cannot be checked with no DNA. The CDR3 extends over 15 amino acids. Germline V lookup: CDR1 LNHNV, CDR2 YYDKDF (reference sequence).

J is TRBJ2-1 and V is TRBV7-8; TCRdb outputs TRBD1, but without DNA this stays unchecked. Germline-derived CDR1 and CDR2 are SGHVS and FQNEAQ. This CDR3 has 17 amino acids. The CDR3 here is CASSLLDGGGWYNEQFF.

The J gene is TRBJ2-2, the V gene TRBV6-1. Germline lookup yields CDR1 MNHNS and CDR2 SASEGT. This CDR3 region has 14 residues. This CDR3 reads CASSLIGDTGELFF.

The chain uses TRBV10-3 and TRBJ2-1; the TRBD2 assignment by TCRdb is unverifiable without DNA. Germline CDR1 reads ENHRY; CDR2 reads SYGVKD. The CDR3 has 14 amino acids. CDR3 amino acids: CAISAGTSEGEQFF.

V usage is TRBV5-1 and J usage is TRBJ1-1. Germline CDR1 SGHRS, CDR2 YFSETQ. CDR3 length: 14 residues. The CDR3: CASSLSMGLTEAFF. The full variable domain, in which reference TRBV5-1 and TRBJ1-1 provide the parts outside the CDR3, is KAGVTQTPRYLIKTRGQQVTLSCSPISGHRSVSWYQQTPGQGLQFLFEYFSETQRNKGNFPGRFSGRQFSNSRSEMNVSTLELGDSALYLCASSLSMGLTEAFFGQGTRLTVV.